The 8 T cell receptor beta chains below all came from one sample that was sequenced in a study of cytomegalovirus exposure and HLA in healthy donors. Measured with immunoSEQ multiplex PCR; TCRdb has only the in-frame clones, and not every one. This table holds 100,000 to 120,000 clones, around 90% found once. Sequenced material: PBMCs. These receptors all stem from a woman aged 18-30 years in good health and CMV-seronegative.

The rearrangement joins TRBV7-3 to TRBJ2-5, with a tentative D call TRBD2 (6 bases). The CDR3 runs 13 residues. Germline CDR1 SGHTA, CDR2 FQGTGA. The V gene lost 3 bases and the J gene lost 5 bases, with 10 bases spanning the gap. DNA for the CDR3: TGTGCCAGCAGCTTCGGAGGGTTGGAGACCCAGTACTTC. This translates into CASSFGGLETQYF.

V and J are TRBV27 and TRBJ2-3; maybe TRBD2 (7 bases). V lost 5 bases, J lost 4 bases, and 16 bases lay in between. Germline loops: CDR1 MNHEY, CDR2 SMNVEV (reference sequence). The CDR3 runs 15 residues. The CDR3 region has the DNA TGTGCCAGCAGTGACACTGGCGGGGGCGCAGATACGCAGTATTTT. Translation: CASSDTGGGADTQYF.

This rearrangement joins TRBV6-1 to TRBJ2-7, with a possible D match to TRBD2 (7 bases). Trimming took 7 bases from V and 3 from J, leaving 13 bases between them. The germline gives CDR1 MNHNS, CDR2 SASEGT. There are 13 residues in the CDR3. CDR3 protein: CASTPGGVYEQYF. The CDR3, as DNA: TGTGCCAGCACCCCGGGGGGCGTCTACGAGCAGTACTTC.

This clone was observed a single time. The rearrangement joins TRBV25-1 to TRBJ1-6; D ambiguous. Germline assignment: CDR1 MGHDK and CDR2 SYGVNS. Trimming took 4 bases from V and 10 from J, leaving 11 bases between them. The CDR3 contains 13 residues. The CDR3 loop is CASSVRGRSPLHF. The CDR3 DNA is TGTGCCAGCAGTGTTCGGGGTCGGTCACCCCTCCACTTT.

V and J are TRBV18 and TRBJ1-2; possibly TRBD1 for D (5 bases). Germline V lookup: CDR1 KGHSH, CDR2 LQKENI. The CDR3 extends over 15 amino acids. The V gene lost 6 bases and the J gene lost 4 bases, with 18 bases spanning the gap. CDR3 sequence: CASSRQPRQTYGYTF. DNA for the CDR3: TGTGCCAGCTCGCGGCAACCCCGACAGACCTATGGCTACACCTTC.

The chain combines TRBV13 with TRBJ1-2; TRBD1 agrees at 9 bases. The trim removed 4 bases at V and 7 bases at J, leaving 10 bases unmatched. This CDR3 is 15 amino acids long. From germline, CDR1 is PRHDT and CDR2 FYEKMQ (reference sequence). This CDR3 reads CASSSLGQGESGYTF. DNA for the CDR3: TGTGCCAGCAGCTCCTTGGGACAGGGCGAAAGTGGCTACACCTTC.

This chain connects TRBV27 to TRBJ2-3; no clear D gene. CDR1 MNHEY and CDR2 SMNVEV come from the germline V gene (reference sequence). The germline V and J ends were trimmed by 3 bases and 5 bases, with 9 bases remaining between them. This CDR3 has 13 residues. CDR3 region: CASSLQDGDTQYF. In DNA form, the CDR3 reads TGTGCCAGCAGTTTGCAGGATGGAGATACGCAGTATTTT.

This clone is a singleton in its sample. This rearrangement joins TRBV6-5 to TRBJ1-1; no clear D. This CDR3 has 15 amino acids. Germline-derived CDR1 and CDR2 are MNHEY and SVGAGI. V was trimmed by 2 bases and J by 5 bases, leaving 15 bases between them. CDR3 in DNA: TGTGCCAGCAGTTACCAACTGGGGAGAAGGACTGAAGCTTTCTTT. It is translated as CASSYQLGRRTEAFF.